This T cell receptor beta chain appears in the sequencing data of a study of follicular helper T cells after annual influenza vaccination. Whole-study context: For some subjects, blood spans the 2013-2014, 2014-2015 and 2015-2016 annual vaccinations.

Time point denoted: 2015-2016 season, pre-vaccination. Using immunoSEQ multiplex PCR, the repertoire was profiled, and TCRdb retains in-frame clones only, with some absent. The sample consists of about 12,000 clones, approximately 80% of them appearing once. The junction had 7 bases not matched to a gene; V was cut back by 7 bases and J by 4 bases. The CDR3 loop spans 15 amino acids. CDR1 and CDR2 (germline): SNHLY, FYNNEI. The rearrangement joins TRBV2 to TRBJ1-6, with 7 bases matching TRBD1. The TCR originated in an adult who received the influenza vaccine. The sequenced sample was CXCR5+ CD38- circulating T follicular helper cells from blood, obtained on the day of influenza vaccination. Subset defined: circulating Tfh, non-naive CD4+CXCR5+PD-1+ (ICOS+CD38+ or ICOS-CD38-). The CDR3, as DNA: TGTGCCAGCACCCGGGACAGATTTTATAATTCACCCCTCCACTTT. Its translation is CASTRDRFYNSPLHF.